This TCR beta chain was sequenced during a study of human T cells and chemical hapten exposure. Overall study context: Diphenylcyclopropenone was administered weekly to the scalp of patients throughout the roughly 24-week study. Mainly, slight library volume differences in the pool made TCR yields vary. Whole-study results and caveats: Counts of expanded TCRs at PT1 were positively correlated with patch test score.

This clonotype has just a few counts. Antigen: not known. Time point denoted: pre-sensitization, week 0. Treatment defined: therapeutic diphenylcyclopropenone sensitization with weekly scalp DPC. CDR3 length: 13 residues. The germline V gene has CDR1 MNHEY and CDR2 SVGAGI. V was pared by 6 bases and J by 7 bases, with 6 bases of the junction left unmatched. Original processing methods: Ranging from roughly 20,000 to 690,600, TCR counts per sample had a median value of approximately 97,000. TCRdb called the RACE reads again in MiXCR, with one record for every CDR3 protein. In this record, the V and J calls reflect TCRdb's handling and not the investigators' own analysis. Of 350,000 to 450,000 distinct CDR3 sequences in the sample, 5.1% are singletons; the top ten hold just over 2.5%.

The specimen comprised whole blood, sampled in connection with sensitization to the hapten diphenylcyclopropenone (DPC). This chain connects TRBV6-5 to TRBJ1-5; 7 bases align to TRBD1. The sequence was collected from a woman in her 50s with alopecia areata. Some clones in this sample may be carry-over from other donors' samples. The CDR3 nucleotides read TGTGCCAGCAGACAGGGGCTAGGACAGCCCCAGCATTTT. Translated, it gives CASRQGLGQPQHF.